The 10 T cell receptor beta chains given below trace back to one sample, sequenced in a study of OX40 agonist ivuxolimab in advanced cancers. The method was immunoSEQ multiplex PCR; TCRdb's version includes in-frame clones alone and lacks a portion of them. Here the sample spans 70,000 to 80,000 clones, 87% being singletons. This material consisted of CD4+ or CD8+ T cells sorted from blood, taken in a trial of the OX40 agonist ivuxolimab. These receptors were collected from an adult with an advanced solid tumor such as melanoma, head and neck, liver or kidney cancer.

The rearrangement links TRBV6-5 to TRBJ2-1; 7 bases are a match to TRBD2. Per germline, CDR1 MNHEY and CDR2 SVGAGI. V shed 0 bases, J shed 6 bases, and the junction held 8 bases outside the gene matches. CDR3 length: 16 residues. CDR3 DNA sequence: TGTGCCAGCAGTTACTCGAGGGCTAGCGGCGGCAATGAGCAGTTCTTC. This codes for CASSYSRASGGNEQFF.

The chain employs TRBV2 and TRBJ1-5, with D possibly matching TRBD1 (5 bases). CDR1 is SNHLY, CDR2 FYNNEI, per germline. V was clipped by 6 bases and J by 5 bases, with 17 bases between them. This CDR3 has 15 amino acids. CDR3 residues: CASRGLDIPYQPQHF. CDR3 in DNA: TGTGCCAGCAGGGGATTGGACATACCTTATCAGCCCCAGCATTTT.

Points on this clone: An end of the junction differs from the germline gene, which may be a read error. This chain uses TRBV5-6 with TRBJ2-5, with TRBD1 matching over 7 bases. Per the germline V gene, CDR1 is SGHDT and CDR2 is YYEEEE. The CDR3 sequence is 14 residues long. CDR3 DNA sequence: TGTGCCAGCAGTTTGGACAGGTACCAAGAGACCCAGTACTTC. Its translation is CASSLDRYQETQYF.

This chain joins TRBV30 and TRBJ2-3; D is uncertain. Germline lookup yields CDR1 GTSNPN and CDR2 SVGIG (reference sequence). This CDR3 contains 12 residues. Deletions cut 0 bases from V and 11 bases from J, with 12 bases between. The CDR3 spells CAWSVSPPRQYF. The CDR3 DNA reads as TGTGCCTGGAGTGTGAGCCCGCCAAGGCAGTATTTT.

The rearrangement uses TRBV30 and TRBJ2-7; the D gene could be TRBD1 or TRBD2 (5 bases each). Germline V lookup: CDR1 GTSNPN, CDR2 SVGIG (reference sequence). CDR3 size: 12 residues. The ends were cut back, 2 bases at V and 6 bases at J, with 11 bases in the middle. The CDR3 protein is CAWSLGTLEQYF. CDR3 coding DNA: TGTGCCTGGAGTCTCGGGACCCTCGAGCAGTACTTC. Drawing the rest from reference TRBV30 and TRBJ2-7, the complete variable domain is SQTIHQWPATLVQPVGSPLSLECTVEGTSNPNLYWYRQAAGRGLQLLFYSVGIGQISSEVPQNLSASRPQDRQFILSSKKLLLSDSGFYLCAWSLGTLEQYFGPGTRLTVT.

The V gene is TRBV5-5, the J gene TRBJ2-1, with 15 bases matching TRBD2. CDR1 is SGHKS, CDR2 YYEKEE, per germline (reference sequence). The CDR3 totals 17 residues. V was clipped by 4 bases and J by 6 bases; unmatched bases: 8. CDR3 in amino acids: CASSTGLAGGPSNEQFF. The CDR3 DNA is TGTGCCAGCAGCACAGGACTAGCGGGAGGGCCAAGCAATGAGCAGTTCTTC.

This chain joins TRBV18 and TRBJ1-4, with 8 bases aligning to TRBD1. CDR1 and CDR2 (germline): KGHSH, LQKENI. This CDR3 contains 14 residues. The J segment lost 7 bases and the V segment lost 6 bases, leaving 7 bases of the junction unmatched. Here the CDR3 DNA reads TGTGCCAGCTCCCATGGACAGGGAAGTGAAAAACTGTTTTTT. It codes for CASSHGQGSEKLFF.

The chain carries TRBV5-1 and TRBJ1-2; D unclear. Germline V gene lookup returns CDR1 SGHRS and CDR2 YFSETQ. V gave up 2 bases and J gave up 14 bases, with 19 bases separating them. This CDR3 spans 13 amino acids. CDR3 nucleotide sequence: TGCGCCAGCAGCTTCCCCCCCGGCGGAGCCGGAACCTTC. It is translated as CASSFPPGGAGTF.

The chain has TRBV7-3 and TRBJ2-1; D is tentatively TRBD1 or TRBD2 (5 bases each). V was shortened by 5 bases and J by 9 bases, with 11 bases between the two germline ends. The germline gives CDR1 SGHTA, CDR2 FQGTGA. This CDR3 contains 12 residues. This CDR3 reads CASSPPGGEQFF. Written as DNA, the CDR3 is TGTGCCAGCAGCCCTCCTGGGGGTGAGCAGTTCTTC.

The chain recombines TRBV15 with TRBJ2-5; TRBD1 matches 8 bases. The CDR3 is 15 amino acids. Germline V gene lookup returns CDR1 LNHNV and CDR2 YYDKDF (reference sequence). V gave up 2 bases and J gave up 4 bases; unmatched junction bases: 6. CDR3 region: CATSRQGARGETQYF. As DNA, the CDR3 is TGTGCCACCAGCAGACAGGGGGCCCGGGGAGAGACCCAGTACTTC.